Listed below are T cell receptor beta chains from one sample, sequenced in a study of T cell repertoires in cytomegalovirus infection. TCRdb independently ran MiXCR on the reads; one entry per CDR3 protein. This sample yields around 290,000 distinct CDR3 sequences, of which roughly a quarter are seen a single time; 11% to 15% belongs to the top ten. The sequenced material came from PBMCs. The origin of the receptors is a human donor in good health (CMV status not recorded). Some clones in this sample may be carry-over from other donors' samples. Each CDR3 is given with its conserved first and last residue. The order of the fields is J gene, D gene, V gene, clone size, CDR3 DNA, CDR3 protein. A D gene is named only where the DNA matches it firmly. Clone sizes are given selectively: once, few, many, or a class where the clone is expanded.

j_gene: TRBJ1-5
d_gene: TRBD1
v_gene: TRBV29-1
abundance: few
CDR3nt: TGCAGCGTCCAGACAGGGACCAATCAGCCCCAGCATTTT
CDR3aa: CSVQTGTNQPQHF

j_gene: TRBJ2-1
d_gene: NA
v_gene: TRBV5-7
abundance: NA
CDR3nt: TGTGCCAGCAGCTTGTTCCATCAGGGTCGCAATGAGCAGTTCTTC
CDR3aa: CASSLFHQGRNEQFF

j_gene: TRBJ1-4
d_gene: NA
v_gene: TRBV2
abundance: few
CDR3nt: TGTGCCAGCAGCCCACATGAAAAACTGTTTTTT
CDR3aa: CASSPHEKLFF

j_gene: TRBJ1-5
d_gene: NA
v_gene: TRBV28
abundance: NA
CDR3nt: TGTGCCAGCAGTCAAAGATCAGGGGGCAATCAGCCCCAGCATTTT
CDR3aa: CASSQRSGGNQPQHF

j_gene: TRBJ1-5
d_gene: NA
v_gene: TRBV10-3
abundance: few
CDR3nt: TGTGCCATCAGTGAGTCGATTCAGCCCCAGCATTTT
CDR3aa: CAISESIQPQHF

j_gene: TRBJ1-2
d_gene: NA
v_gene: TRBV15
abundance: NA
CDR3nt: TGTGCCACCAGCAGAGGTACAGGGACCTATGGCTACACCTTC
CDR3aa: CATSRGTGTYGYTF

j_gene: TRBJ1-1
d_gene: NA
v_gene: TRBV20-1
abundance: NA
CDR3nt: TGCAGTGCGCTGACAGGAGATAACACTGAAGCTTTCTTT
CDR3aa: CSALTGDNTEAFF

j_gene: TRBJ1-2
d_gene: NA
v_gene: TRBV28
abundance: NA
CDR3nt: TGTGCCAGCAGAGGTTCGGACAGTACCAACTATGGCGGCTACACCTTC
CDR3aa: CASRGSDSTNYGGYTF

j_gene: TRBJ2-2
d_gene: NA
v_gene: TRBV6-2/TRBV6-3
abundance: many
CDR3nt: TGTGCCAGCAGACCCCAGGGAGTGGACACCGGGGAGCTGTTTTTT
CDR3aa: CASRPQGVDTGELFF

j_gene: TRBJ2-5
d_gene: NA
v_gene: TRBV4-1
abundance: few
CDR3nt: TGCGCCAGCAGCCAAGGGACGTCCGTGGGGGAGACCCAGTACTTC
CDR3aa: CASSQGTSVGETQYF

j_gene: TRBJ1-6
d_gene: TRBD1
v_gene: TRBV2
abundance: NA
CDR3nt: TGTGCCAGCAAACGGGACAGGGCTTCACCCCTCCACTTT
CDR3aa: CASKRDRASPLHF

j_gene: TRBJ2-3
d_gene: TRBD2
v_gene: TRBV10-1
abundance: few
CDR3nt: TGCGCCAGCAGCCGGACTAGCGGGAGGGCCGCAGATACGCAGTATTTT
CDR3aa: CASSRTSGRAADTQYF

j_gene: TRBJ2-7
d_gene: TRBD2
v_gene: TRBV12-3/TRBV12-4
abundance: NA
CDR3nt: TGTGCCAGCACTTCGGCGGGGGGAGTATTAGACTTCTCCTACGAGCAGTACTTC
CDR3aa: CASTSAGGVLDFSYEQYF

j_gene: TRBJ1-2
d_gene: NA
v_gene: TRBV10-3
abundance: NA
CDR3nt: TGTGCCATCAGGGGTACCAACTATGGCTACACCTTC
CDR3aa: CAIRGTNYGYTF

j_gene: TRBJ1-1
d_gene: NA
v_gene: TRBV7-6
abundance: few
CDR3nt: TGTGCCAGCAGCCTCCGCGGGGACCGGACTGAAGCTTTCTTT
CDR3aa: CASSLRGDRTEAFF

j_gene: TRBJ1-3
d_gene: NA
v_gene: TRBV11-2
abundance: NA
CDR3nt: TGTGCCAGCAGCTTAGGGAGGGCGTCGGGAAACACCATATATTTT
CDR3aa: CASSLGRASGNTIYF

j_gene: TRBJ2-3
d_gene: NA
v_gene: TRBV28
abundance: NA
CDR3nt: TGTGCCAACAGGGATTCACGCACAGATACGCAGTATTTT
CDR3aa: CANRDSRTDTQYF

j_gene: TRBJ2-7
d_gene: NA
v_gene: TRBV7-2
abundance: many
CDR3nt: TGTGCCAGCAGCTCCCAATTTGGCGAGCAGTACTTC
CDR3aa: CASSSQFGEQYF

j_gene: TRBJ1-1
d_gene: NA
v_gene: TRBV5-1
abundance: many
CDR3nt: TGCGCCAGCAGCTTGATTTCCGGGGATGAAGCTTTCTTT
CDR3aa: CASSLISGDEAFF

j_gene: TRBJ2-5
d_gene: NA
v_gene: TRBV18
abundance: NA
CDR3nt: TGTGCCAGCTCACCCCAGGCCGGACAGGGAGGGGAGACCCAGTACTTC
CDR3aa: CASSPQAGQGGETQYF

j_gene: TRBJ1-1
d_gene: NA
v_gene: TRBV7-2
abundance: many
CDR3nt: TGTGCCAGCAGCTTCCTCCGAATGGGCCTCACTGAAGCTTTCTTT
CDR3aa: CASSFLRMGLTEAFF

j_gene: TRBJ1-2
d_gene: NA
v_gene: TRBV28
abundance: few
CDR3nt: TGTGCCAGCAGTTTAGATAGACAAAGCTACACCTTC
CDR3aa: CASSLDRQSYTF

j_gene: TRBJ1-1
d_gene: NA
v_gene: TRBV7-2
abundance: few
CDR3nt: TGTGCCAGCAGCTTTGGAGCGGTGAACACTGAAGCTTTCTTT
CDR3aa: CASSFGAVNTEAFF

j_gene: TRBJ1-3
d_gene: NA
v_gene: TRBV25-1
abundance: once
CDR3nt: TGTGCCAGCAGTGCCTCGACAGGAACTGGAAACACCATATATTTT
CDR3aa: CASSASTGTGNTIYF

j_gene: TRBJ1-1
d_gene: TRBD1
v_gene: TRBV10-2
abundance: NA
CDR3nt: TGCGCCAGCACGGAGGGGGCACGATCGGCTTTCTTT
CDR3aa: CASTEGARSAFF

j_gene: TRBJ2-7
d_gene: NA
v_gene: TRBV6-6
abundance: NA
CDR3nt: TGTGCCAGCAGTTACGGACGGATCTCCTACGAGCAGTACTTC
CDR3aa: CASSYGRISYEQYF

j_gene: TRBJ2-2
d_gene: NA
v_gene: TRBV7-2
abundance: many
CDR3nt: TGTGCCAGCACCGGACGGTCTACCACCGGGGAGCTGTTTTTT
CDR3aa: CASTGRSTTGELFF

j_gene: TRBJ2-4
d_gene: NA
v_gene: TRBV7-2
abundance: many
CDR3nt: TGTGCCAGCAGCTTTTCTAGCAGCATAGCCAAAAACATTCAGTACTTC
CDR3aa: CASSFSSSIAKNIQYF

j_gene: TRBJ1-3
d_gene: NA
v_gene: TRBV6-2/TRBV6-3
abundance: NA
CDR3nt: TGTGCCAGCAGCCCGGGACGGGGAAACACCATATATTTT
CDR3aa: CASSPGRGNTIYF

j_gene: TRBJ1-2
d_gene: TRBD1
v_gene: TRBV19
abundance: NA
CDR3nt: TGTGCCAGTAGTGCCATCGACAGGGGTGGTGGCTACACCTTC
CDR3aa: CASSAIDRGGGYTF

j_gene: TRBJ2-1
d_gene: NA
v_gene: TRBV7-2
abundance: many
CDR3nt: TGTGCCAGCAGCCCTGGGTACTTCTCCTACAATGAGCAGTTCTTC
CDR3aa: CASSPGYFSYNEQFF

j_gene: TRBJ1-6
d_gene: NA
v_gene: TRBV18
abundance: once
CDR3nt: TGTGCCAGCTCACCAACGGACGGCTTTAATTCACCCCTCCACTTT
CDR3aa: CASSPTDGFNSPLHF

j_gene: TRBJ2-3
d_gene: TRBD2
v_gene: TRBV5-4
abundance: NA
CDR3nt: TGTGCCAGCAGCTTGCGGTTAGCGGGCCACACAGATACGCAGTATTTT
CDR3aa: CASSLRLAGHTDTQYF

j_gene: TRBJ2-5
d_gene: TRBD1
v_gene: TRBV12-3/TRBV12-4
abundance: NA
CDR3nt: TGTGCCAGCAGTCCAACAGGGGGCCGAGAGACCCAGTACTTC
CDR3aa: CASSPTGGRETQYF

j_gene: TRBJ1-3
d_gene: NA
v_gene: TRBV30
abundance: NA
CDR3nt: TGTGCCTGGAGGGGGGGCAATATCGGAAACACCATATATTTT
CDR3aa: CAWRGGNIGNTIYF

j_gene: TRBJ1-4
d_gene: TRBD1
v_gene: TRBV13
abundance: many
CDR3nt: TGTGCCAGCAGCTTGTACGGGACAGATGACGAAAAACTGTTTTTT
CDR3aa: CASSLYGTDDEKLFF

j_gene: TRBJ1-1
d_gene: NA
v_gene: TRBV7-2
abundance: many
CDR3nt: TGTGCCAGCAGCCGGGGAGGGGGAGGAAGGACTGAAGCTTTCTTT
CDR3aa: CASSRGGGGRTEAFF

j_gene: TRBJ1-1
d_gene: TRBD1
v_gene: TRBV7-6
abundance: NA
CDR3nt: TGTGCCAGCAGCTTCTCAGGGGGCGGTTACACTGAAGCTTTCTTT
CDR3aa: CASSFSGGGYTEAFF

j_gene: TRBJ2-7
d_gene: TRBD1
v_gene: TRBV7-2
abundance: few
CDR3nt: TGTGCCAGCAGCCGAGACCGGGACAGGGTCTACGAGCAGTACTTC
CDR3aa: CASSRDRDRVYEQYF

j_gene: TRBJ2-5
d_gene: NA
v_gene: TRBV7-9
abundance: many
CDR3nt: TGTGCCAGCAGCTTAGCGAGAGACGAGACCCAGTACTTC
CDR3aa: CASSLARDETQYF

j_gene: TRBJ1-1
d_gene: NA
v_gene: TRBV14
abundance: few
CDR3nt: TGTGCCAGCAGCCAAGCTACCGAAGCTTTCTTT
CDR3aa: CASSQATEAFF

j_gene: TRBJ2-7
d_gene: NA
v_gene: TRBV27
abundance: NA
CDR3nt: TGTGCCAGCAGGGCGAGGATAAACTCCTACGAGCAGTACTTC
CDR3aa: CASRARINSYEQYF